This T cell receptor (beta chain) was identified during a study of shared clonotypes between healthy human individuals. Produced via immunoSEQ multiplex PCR; TCRdb's table is partial and in-frame only. The sample carries under 200,000 clones, 85% to 95% recorded once. Trimming removed 9 bases at V and 6 bases at J, with 33 bases between. Germline CDR1 reads MDHEN; CDR2 reads SYDVKM. CDR3 length: 19 amino acids. About this clone itself: No antigen is known for it.

Findings of the study overall: Read depth was anticipated to influence clonotype sharing among donors.

The chain uses TRBV28 and TRBJ1-5; D possibly corresponds to TRBD1 (5 bases). The receptor was isolated from a woman in her thirties in good health. The sequencing sample was made of naive CD4+ T cells sorted from blood. Regarding subset: CD45RA+ positively selected. CDR3 residues: CASFPDIVPPSGGSQPQHF. The CDR3 nucleotides read TGTGCCAGTTTCCCCGACATCGTTCCTCCCAGCGGGGGAAGTCAGCCCCAGCATTTT.